This T cell receptor beta chain derives from a study of radiotherapy plus CTLA-4 blockade in lung cancer. Trimming took off 0 bases at V and 5 bases at J, with 15 bases between the two ends. This CDR3 is built from 15 residues. Looked up from germline, CDR1 is SGHRS and CDR2 is YFSETQ. The method was immunoSEQ multiplex PCR; TCRdb's version includes in-frame clones alone and lacks a portion of them. This sample has around 70,000 clones, with under 85% found just once. The clonotype originates from a human donor with non-small cell lung cancer who had a partial response to radiotherapy plus ipilimumab. The chain joins TRBV5-1 to TRBJ2-7; D is possibly TRBD1 (6 bases). The material was peripheral blood, obtained from a patient treated with radiotherapy plus ipilimumab. As DNA, the CDR3 is TGCGCCAGCAGCTTGGGTTCCTTGGGGGCCGACGAGCAGTACTTC. Translating gives CASSLGSLGADEQYF.